The source of this TCR beta chain is a study of cytomegalovirus exposure and HLA in healthy donors. With 5 bases clipped from V and 5 bases from J, the junction kept 5 bases outside the gene matches. The CDR3 runs 13 residues. Germline V gene data show CDR1 as SGHAT and CDR2 as FQNNGV. As regards this clone: Its antigen is undetermined.

The PCR contained 60 Vbeta and 13 Jbeta primers. Measured with immunoSEQ multiplex PCR; TCRdb has only the in-frame clones, and not every one. The sample includes almost 200,000 clones, roughly 80% of them seen just once. Broader study findings: Later on, a genetic analysis was performed. It linked a missense variant in DCLRE1C with V- and J-gene trimming of TCR beta. It was confirmed in vitro that a few of the CMV-associated chains were specific for CMV antigens. A later analysis associated under 20,000 TCR beta sequences with HLA alleles at a 0.05 false discovery rate. A previous analysis found most TCR beta V segments productive roughly 90% or roughly 30% of the time.

This chain joins TRBV11-2 and TRBJ1-1, with 7 bases identical to TRBD1. This TCR was recovered from a male donor in good health and CMV-seropositive. Sequencing was performed on PBMCs. For the CDR3, the DNA is TGTGCCAGCAGCAGACAGGGTTGGACTGAAGCTTTCTTT. The encoded protein is CASSRQGWTEAFF.